One sample yielded the 13 T cell receptor beta chains listed below, sequenced in a study of blood T cell repertoires in COVID-19. Generated by immunoSEQ multiplex PCR, the TCRdb table keeps only in-frame clones and is missing some. This table has 290,000 or so clones, around 84% appearing once. Sequencing used PBMCs or T cells enriched from blood (not recorded which). All receptors derive from a man aged 35 to 55 who had been exposed to COVID-19.

The chain carries TRBV5-1 and TRBJ2-7; TRBD2 matches 7 bases. This CDR3 region has 14 residues. The germline V gene encodes CDR1 SGHRS and CDR2 YFSETQ. With V trimmed by 4 bases and J by 3 bases, 7 bases remained unmatched. In nucleotides, the CDR3 is TGCGCCAGCAGCCTGAACGGGAGGAGCTACGAGCAGTACTTC. Amino acid sequence: CASSLNGRSYEQYF. The whole variable domain, remainder taken from reference TRBV5-1 and TRBJ2-7, is KAGVTQTPRYLIKTRGQQVTLSCSPISGHRSVSWYQQTPGQGLQFLFEYFSETQRNKGNFPGRFSGRQFSNSRSEMNVSTLELGDSALYLCASSLNGRSYEQYFGPGTRLTVT.

The V gene is TRBV7-9, the J gene TRBJ2-1, with TRBD2 matching 11 bases. V lost 8 bases to trimming and J lost 1 base; unmatched junction nucleotides: 7. This CDR3 is built from 16 residues. The germline V gene encodes CDR1 SEHNR and CDR2 FQNEAQ (reference sequence). The CDR3 sequence is CASGIAGGGSYNEQFF. CDR3 DNA: TGTGCCAGCGGGATAGCGGGAGGGGGGTCCTACAATGAGCAGTTCTTC.

The chain recombines TRBV11-2 with TRBJ2-7; possibly TRBD1 for D (5 bases). This CDR3 spans 14 amino acids. The germline CDR1 and CDR2 sequences are SGHAT and FQNNGV. The V end was cut by 1 base, the J end by 6 bases, with 13 bases between. The CDR3 coding sequence is TGTGCCAGCAGCTTAGTTAGAGATCAGGGCGAGCAGTACTTC. Its translation: CASSLVRDQGEQYF. The full variable domain, rest sourced from reference TRBV11-2 and TRBJ2-7, is EAGVAQSPRYKIIEKRQSVAFWCNPISGHATLYWYQQILGQGPKLLIQFQNNGVVDDSQLPKDRFSAERLKGVDSTLKIQPAKLEDSAVYLCASSLVRDQGEQYFGPGTRLTVT.

The rearrangement joins TRBV2 to TRBJ2-7; 8 nucleotides match TRBD2. CDR1 is SNHLY and CDR2 is FYNNEI in the germline V gene. Trimming took 6 bases from V and 5 from J; bases not matched to a gene: 12. The CDR3 length is 15 residues. CDR3 protein: CASSPGTSTTHEQYF. The CDR3 bases are TGTGCCAGCAGCCCCGGGACTAGTACCACCCACGAGCAGTACTTC.

The CDR3 DNA sequence: TGCAGTGCTACCCGGGTAAATGAGCAGTTCTTC. Its translation: CSATRVNEQFF. This sequence joins TRBV20-1 and TRBJ2-1; D remains unclear. The CDR3 length is 11 residues. The V end lost 4 bases, the J end lost 7 bases, and 8 bases lay between the germline ends. Germline V gene lookup returns CDR1 DFQATT and CDR2 SNEGSKA (reference sequence).

The rearrangement uses TRBV27 and TRBJ2-3; D uncertain. V lost 3 bases, J lost 1 base, and 14 bases lay in between. The CDR3 loop spans 16 amino acids. Germline-derived CDR1 and CDR2 are MNHEY and SMNVEV (reference sequence). The CDR3 sequence: CASSLYSTFRTDTQYF. CDR3 bases: TGTGCCAGCAGTTTGTACAGTACCTTTCGCACAGATACGCAGTATTTT.

In its sample, this clone was seen a few times. Here the CDR3 DNA reads TGTGCCAGCGAGACAGGTTATTACGAGCAGTACTTC. Translating gives CASETGYYEQYF. The chain employs TRBV7-9 and TRBJ2-7, with D possibly TRBD1 on 6 matching bases. The V gene's germline CDR1 is SEHNR and CDR2 FQNEAQ (reference sequence). The germline V and J ends were trimmed by 8 bases and 4 bases, with 12 bases remaining between them. CDR3 length: 12 amino acids.

The V call is TRBV5-1, the J call TRBJ1-1, with a tentative D call TRBD1 (6 bases). Deletions cut 4 bases from V and 4 bases from J, with 11 bases between. The CDR3 runs to 13 residues. Germline-derived CDR1 and CDR2 are SGHRS and YFSETQ. The DNA for the CDR3 is TGCGCCAGCAGCCTAGGGGGAAGCACTGAAGCTTTCTTT. Its translation: CASSLGGSTEAFF.

The chain combines TRBV7-6 with TRBJ2-7; no clear D. This CDR3 contains 13 residues. The germline V gene encodes CDR1 SGHVS and CDR2 FNYEAQ. Trimming took off 4 bases at V and 4 bases at J, with 11 bases between the two ends. In DNA, the CDR3 is TGTGCCAGCAGCTCACAACCCCATTACGAGCAGTACTTC. Its protein product is CASSSQPHYEQYF.

The chain links TRBV11-3 to TRBJ2-2; TRBD1 might be the D (6 bases). The CDR3 has 14 residues. Germline V gene sequence: CDR1 SGHNT, CDR2 YENEEA. Trimming removed 2 bases at V and 4 bases at J, with 8 bases between. The CDR3 here is CASSLLQGTGELFF. The CDR3 region has the DNA TGTGCCAGCAGCTTATTACAGGGCACCGGGGAGCTGTTTTTT.

This clone was recorded at least ten times. The rearrangement links TRBV2 to TRBJ2-6, with 9 positions matching TRBD1. With V trimmed by 6 bases and J by 0 bases, 9 bases remained unmatched. CDR1 SNHLY and CDR2 FYNNEI come from the germline V gene. The CDR3 spans 18 residues. The CDR3 bases are TGTGCCAGCAGCCGGTCGACAGGGGGAGCCTCTGGGGCCAACGTCCTGACTTTC. Its translation: CASSRSTGGASGANVLTF.

The rearrangement links TRBV29-1 to TRBJ1-1, with D possibly TRBD1 on 5 matching bases. Germline lookup yields CDR1 SQVTM and CDR2 ANQGSEA. The CDR3 consists of 14 residues. The V gene lost 4 bases and the J gene lost 0 bases, with 12 bases spanning the gap. The CDR3 DNA is TGCAGCGTTGTGGGGCAGGGAATGAACACTGAAGCTTTCTTT. This gives the protein CSVVGQGMNTEAFF. Together with reference TRBV29-1 and TRBJ1-1, the CDR3 gives the full variable domain: SAVISQKPSRDICQRGTSLTIQCQVDSQVTMMFWYRQQPGQSLTLIATANQGSEATYESGFVIDKFPISRPNLTFSTLTVSNMSPEDSSIYLCSVVGQGMNTEAFFGQGTRLTVV.

This chain joins TRBV11-3 and TRBJ1-2; D gene unclear. V was trimmed by 1 base and J by 2 bases, leaving 14 bases between them. This CDR3 region has 16 residues. Germline CDR1 reads SGHNT; CDR2 reads YENEEA. In DNA, the CDR3 is TGTGCCAGCAGCTTAGGCTTGGAGGGCCCCAACTATGGCTACACCTTC. Translating gives CASSLGLEGPNYGYTF.